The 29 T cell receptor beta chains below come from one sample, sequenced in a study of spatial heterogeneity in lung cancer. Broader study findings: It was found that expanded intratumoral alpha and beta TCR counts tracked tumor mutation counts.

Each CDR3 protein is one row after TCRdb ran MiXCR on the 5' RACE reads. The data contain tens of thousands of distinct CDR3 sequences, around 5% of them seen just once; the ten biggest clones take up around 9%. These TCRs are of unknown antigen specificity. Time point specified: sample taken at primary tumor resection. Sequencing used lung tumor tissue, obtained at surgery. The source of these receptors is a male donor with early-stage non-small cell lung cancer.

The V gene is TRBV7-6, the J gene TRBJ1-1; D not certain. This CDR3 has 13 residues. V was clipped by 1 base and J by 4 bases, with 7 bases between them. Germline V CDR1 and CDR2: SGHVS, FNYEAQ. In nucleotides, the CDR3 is TGTGCCAGCAGCTTAGTACCGGCCACTGAAGCTTTCTTT. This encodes CASSLVPATEAFF.

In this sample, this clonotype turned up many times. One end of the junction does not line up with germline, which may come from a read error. CDR3 region: CASSYTSGYQETQYF. In DNA, the CDR3 is TGTGCCAGCAGCTACACATCTGGGTACCAGGAGACCCAGTACTTC. The V gene is TRBV7-2, the J gene TRBJ2-5; D uncertain. Looked up from germline, CDR1 is SGHTA and CDR2 is FQGNSA. The CDR3 runs 15 residues.

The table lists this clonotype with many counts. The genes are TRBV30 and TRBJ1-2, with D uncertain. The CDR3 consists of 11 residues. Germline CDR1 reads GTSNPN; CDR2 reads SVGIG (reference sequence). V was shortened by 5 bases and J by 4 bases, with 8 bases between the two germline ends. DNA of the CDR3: TGTGCCTGGGGGCTTCGCTATGGCTACACCTTC. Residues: CAWGLRYGYTF.

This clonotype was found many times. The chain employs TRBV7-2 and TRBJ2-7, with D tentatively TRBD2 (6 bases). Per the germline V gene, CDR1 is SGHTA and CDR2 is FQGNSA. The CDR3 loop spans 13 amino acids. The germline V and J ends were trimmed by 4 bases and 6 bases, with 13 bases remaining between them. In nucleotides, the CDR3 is TGTGCCAGCAGCTCGAGGGCCGGGGGCGAGCAGTACTTC. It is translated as CASSSRAGGEQYF.

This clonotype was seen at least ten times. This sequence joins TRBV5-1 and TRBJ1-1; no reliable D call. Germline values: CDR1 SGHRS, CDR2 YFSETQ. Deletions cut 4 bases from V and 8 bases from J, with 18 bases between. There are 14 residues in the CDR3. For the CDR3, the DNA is TGCGCCAGCAGCCCGGAGGTTCGCCTCGGAGAAGCTTTCTTT. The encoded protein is CASSPEVRLGEAFF. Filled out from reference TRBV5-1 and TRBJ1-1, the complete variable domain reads KAGVTQTPRYLIKTRGQQVTLSCSPISGHRSVSWYQQTPGQGLQFLFEYFSETQRNKGNFPGRFSGRQFSNSRSEMNVSTLELGDSALYLCASSPEVRLGEAFFGQGTRLTVV.

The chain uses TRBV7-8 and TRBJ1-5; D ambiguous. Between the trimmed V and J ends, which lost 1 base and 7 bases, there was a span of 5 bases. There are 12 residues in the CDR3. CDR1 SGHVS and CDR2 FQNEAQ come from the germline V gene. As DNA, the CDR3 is TGTGCCAGCAGCTTAGAGGGACAGCCCCAGCATTTT. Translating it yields CASSLEGQPQHF.

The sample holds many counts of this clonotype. CDR3 loop: CASRRQSNYNEQFF. CDR3 bases: TGTGCCAGCAGACGACAGAGCAACTACAATGAGCAGTTCTTC. V is TRBV2 and J is TRBJ2-1; D perhaps matches TRBD1 (5 bases). Trimming cost V 6 bases and J 3 bases, with 12 bases left between them. The CDR3 spans 14 residues. Germline V gene data show CDR1 as SNHLY and CDR2 as FYNNEI. Drawing the rest from reference TRBV2 and TRBJ2-1, the complete variable domain is EPEVTQTPSHQVTQMGQEVILRCVPISNHLYFYWYRQILGQKVEFLVSFYNNEISEKSEIFDDQFSVERPDGSNFTLKIRSTKLEDSAMYFCASRRQSNYNEQFFGPGTRLTVL.

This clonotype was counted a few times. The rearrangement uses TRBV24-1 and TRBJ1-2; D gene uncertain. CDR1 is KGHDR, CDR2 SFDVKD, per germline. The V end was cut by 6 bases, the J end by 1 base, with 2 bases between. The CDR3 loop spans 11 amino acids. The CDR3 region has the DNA TGTGCCACCAGTAGTAACTATGGCTACACCTTC. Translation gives CATSSNYGYTF.

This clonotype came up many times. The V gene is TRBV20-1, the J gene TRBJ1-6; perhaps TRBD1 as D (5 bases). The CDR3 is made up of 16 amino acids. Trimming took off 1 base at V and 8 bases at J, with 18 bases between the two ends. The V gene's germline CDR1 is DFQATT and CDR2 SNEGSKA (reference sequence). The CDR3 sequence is CSARVRGTDSYSPLHF. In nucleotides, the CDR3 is TGCAGTGCTAGAGTGCGGGGGACCGATAGTTATTCACCCCTCCACTTT.

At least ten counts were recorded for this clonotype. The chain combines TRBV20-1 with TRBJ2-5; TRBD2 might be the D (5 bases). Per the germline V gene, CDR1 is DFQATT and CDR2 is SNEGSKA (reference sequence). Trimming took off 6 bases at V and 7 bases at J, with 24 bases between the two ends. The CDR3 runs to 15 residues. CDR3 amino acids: CSAPRVIATSGTQYF. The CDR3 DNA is TGCAGTGCCCCCCGGGTGATAGCGACATCGGGGACCCAGTACTTC.

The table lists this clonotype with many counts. CDR3 nucleotides: TGTGCCATCAGTGCGTCCTCCGCGGAAACCTACGAGCAGTACTTC. It codes for CAISASSAETYEQYF. The rearrangement uses TRBV10-3 and TRBJ2-7, with D unresolved. With 4 bases removed from V and 2 bases from J, the gap between germline ends came to 15 bases. CDR1 is ENHRY, CDR2 SYGVKD, per germline. The CDR3 spans 15 residues.

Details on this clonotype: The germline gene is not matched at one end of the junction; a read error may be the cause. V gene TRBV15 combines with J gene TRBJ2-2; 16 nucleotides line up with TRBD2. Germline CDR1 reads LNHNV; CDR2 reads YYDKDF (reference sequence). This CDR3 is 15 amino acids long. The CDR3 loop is CATSSAGTSGGEVFF. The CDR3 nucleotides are TGTGCCACCAGCAGCGCCGGGACTAGCGGGGGGGAGGTGTTTTTT. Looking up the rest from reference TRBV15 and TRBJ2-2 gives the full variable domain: DAMVIQNPRYQVTQFGKPVTLSCSQTLNHNVMYWYQQKSSQAPKLLFHYYDKDFNNEADTPDNFQSRRPNTSFCFLDIRSPGLGDTAMYLCATSSAGTSGGEVFFGEGSRLTVL.

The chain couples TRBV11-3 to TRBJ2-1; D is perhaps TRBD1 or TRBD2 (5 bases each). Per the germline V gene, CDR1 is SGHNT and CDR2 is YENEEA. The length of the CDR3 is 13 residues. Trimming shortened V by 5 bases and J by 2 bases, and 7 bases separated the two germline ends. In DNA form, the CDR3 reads TGTGCCAGCAGCCAGGGACCCTACAATGAGCAGTTCTTC. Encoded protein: CASSQGPYNEQFF.

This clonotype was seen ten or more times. CDR3 region: CASSQGEGGYGNYGYTF. CDR3 nucleotide sequence: TGCGCCAGCAGCCAAGGCGAAGGGGGCTACGGTAACTATGGCTACACCTTC. V is TRBV4-1 and J is TRBJ1-2, with 7 bases aligning to TRBD1. This CDR3 has 17 amino acids. Trimming removed 1 base from V and 1 base from J; junction bases left unmatched: 9. Germline CDR1 reads MGHRA; CDR2 reads YSYEKL.

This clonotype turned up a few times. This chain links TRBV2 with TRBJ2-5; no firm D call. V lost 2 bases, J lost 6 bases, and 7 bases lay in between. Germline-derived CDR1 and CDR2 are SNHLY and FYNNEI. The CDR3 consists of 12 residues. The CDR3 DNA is TGTGCCAGCAGTGAATCCGAAAAGACCCAGTACTTC. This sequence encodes CASSESEKTQYF. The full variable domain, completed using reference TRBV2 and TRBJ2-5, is EPEVTQTPSHQVTQMGQEVILRCVPISNHLYFYWYRQILGQKVEFLVSFYNNEISEKSEIFDDQFSVERPDGSNFTLKIRSTKLEDSAMYFCASSESEKTQYFGPGTRLLVL.

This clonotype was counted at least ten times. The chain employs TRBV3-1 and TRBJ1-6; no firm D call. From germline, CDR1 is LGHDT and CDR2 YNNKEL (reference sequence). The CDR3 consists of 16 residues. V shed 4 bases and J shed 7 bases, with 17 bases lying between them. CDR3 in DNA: TGTGCCAGCAGCCCCCGGGTGGGCCTTAGGAATTCACCCCTCCACTTT. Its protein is CASSPRVGLRNSPLHF.

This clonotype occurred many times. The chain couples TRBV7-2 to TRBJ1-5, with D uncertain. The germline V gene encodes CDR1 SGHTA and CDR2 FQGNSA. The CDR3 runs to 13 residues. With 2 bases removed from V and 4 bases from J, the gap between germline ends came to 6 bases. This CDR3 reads CASSLTQNQPQHF. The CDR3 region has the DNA TGTGCCAGCAGCTTAACGCAGAATCAGCCCCAGCATTTT.

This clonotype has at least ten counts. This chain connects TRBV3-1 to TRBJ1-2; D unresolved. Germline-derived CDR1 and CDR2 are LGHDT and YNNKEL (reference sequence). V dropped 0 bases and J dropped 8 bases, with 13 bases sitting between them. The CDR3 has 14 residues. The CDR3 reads CASSQDRRAGGYTF. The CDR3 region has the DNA TGTGCCAGCAGCCAAGATAGACGGGCTGGAGGCTACACCTTC.

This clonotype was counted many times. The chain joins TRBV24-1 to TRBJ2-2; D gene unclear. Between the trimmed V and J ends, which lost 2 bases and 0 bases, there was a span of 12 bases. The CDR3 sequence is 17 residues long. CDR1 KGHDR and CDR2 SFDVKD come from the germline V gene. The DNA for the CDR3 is TGTGCCACCAGTGATTGGCGGCAGGTCGCGAACACCGGGGAGCTGTTTTTT. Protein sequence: CATSDWRQVANTGELFF.

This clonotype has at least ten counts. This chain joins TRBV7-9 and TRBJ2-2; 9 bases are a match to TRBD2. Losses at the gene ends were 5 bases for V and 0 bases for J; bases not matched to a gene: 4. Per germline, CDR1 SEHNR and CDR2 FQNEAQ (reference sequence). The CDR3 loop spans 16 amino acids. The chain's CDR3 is CASSGLAGANTGELFF. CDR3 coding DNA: TGTGCCAGCAGCGGGTTAGCGGGGGCGAACACCGGGGAGCTGTTTTTT.

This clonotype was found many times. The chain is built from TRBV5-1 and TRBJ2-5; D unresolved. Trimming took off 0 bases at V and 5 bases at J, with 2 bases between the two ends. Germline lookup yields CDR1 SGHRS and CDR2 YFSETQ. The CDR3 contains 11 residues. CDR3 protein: CASSLEETQYF. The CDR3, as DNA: TGCGCCAGCAGCTTGGAGGAGACCCAGTACTTC.

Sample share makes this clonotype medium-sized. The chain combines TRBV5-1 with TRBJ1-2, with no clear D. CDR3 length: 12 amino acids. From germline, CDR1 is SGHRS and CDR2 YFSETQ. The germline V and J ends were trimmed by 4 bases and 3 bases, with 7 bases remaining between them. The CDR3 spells CASSLFDYGYTF. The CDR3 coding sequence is TGCGCCAGCAGCCTCTTCGACTATGGCTACACCTTC.

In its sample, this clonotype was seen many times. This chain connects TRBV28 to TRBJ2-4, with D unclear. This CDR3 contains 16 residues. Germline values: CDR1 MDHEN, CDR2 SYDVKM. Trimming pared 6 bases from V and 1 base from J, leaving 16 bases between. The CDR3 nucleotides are TGTGCCAGCAGCCAAATGGGAACCGTGGCCAAAAACATTCAGTACTTC. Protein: CASSQMGTVAKNIQYF. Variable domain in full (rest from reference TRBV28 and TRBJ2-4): DVKVTQSSRYLVKRTGEKVFLECVQDMDHENMFWYRQDPGLGLRLIYFSYDVKMKEKGDIPEGYSVSREKKERFSLILESASTNQTSMYLCASSQMGTVAKNIQYFGAGTRLSVL.

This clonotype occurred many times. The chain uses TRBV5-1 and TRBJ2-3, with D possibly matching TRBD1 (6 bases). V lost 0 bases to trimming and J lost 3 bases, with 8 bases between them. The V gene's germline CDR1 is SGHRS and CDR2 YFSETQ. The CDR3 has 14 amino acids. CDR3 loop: CASSLGGPTDTQYF. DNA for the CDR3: TGCGCCAGCAGCTTGGGGGGGCCTACAGATACGCAGTATTTT.

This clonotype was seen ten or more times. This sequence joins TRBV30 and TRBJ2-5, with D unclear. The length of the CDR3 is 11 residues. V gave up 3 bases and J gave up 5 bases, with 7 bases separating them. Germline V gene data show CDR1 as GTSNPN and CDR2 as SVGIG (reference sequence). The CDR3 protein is CAWSDGETQYF. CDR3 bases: TGTGCCTGGAGCGACGGTGAGACCCAGTACTTC.

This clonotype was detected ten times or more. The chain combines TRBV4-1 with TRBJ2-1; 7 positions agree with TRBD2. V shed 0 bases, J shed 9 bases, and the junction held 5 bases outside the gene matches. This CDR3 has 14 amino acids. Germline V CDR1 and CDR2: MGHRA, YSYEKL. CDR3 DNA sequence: TGCGCCAGCAGCCAAGATGTTACGGGGGGTGAGCAGTTCTTC. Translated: CASSQDVTGGEQFF.

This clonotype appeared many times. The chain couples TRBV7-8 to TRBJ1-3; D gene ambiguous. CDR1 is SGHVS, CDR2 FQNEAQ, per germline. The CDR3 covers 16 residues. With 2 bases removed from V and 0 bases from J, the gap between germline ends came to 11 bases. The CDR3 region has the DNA TGTGCCAGCAGCTTACGAGCGGAAAGCTCTGGAAACACCATATATTTT. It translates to CASSLRAESSGNTIYF. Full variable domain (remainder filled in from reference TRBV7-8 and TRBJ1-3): GAGVSQSPRYKVAKRGQDVALRCDPISGHVSLFWYQQALGQGPEFLTYFQNEAQLDKSGLPSDRFFAERPEGSVSTLKIQRTQQEDSAVYLCASSLRAESSGNTIYFGEGSWLTVV.

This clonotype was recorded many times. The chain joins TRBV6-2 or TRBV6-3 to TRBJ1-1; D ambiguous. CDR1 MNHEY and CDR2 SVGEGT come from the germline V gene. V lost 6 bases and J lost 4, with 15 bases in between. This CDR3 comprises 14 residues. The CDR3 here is CASRLLGRGTEAFF. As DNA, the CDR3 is TGTGCCAGCAGACTCTTAGGACGGGGCACTGAAGCTTTCTTT.

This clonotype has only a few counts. The CDR3 DNA sequence: TGTGCCAGCAGGCAGAGCGGGGTCCGTAAGCAGTTCTTC. Translation: CASRQSGVRKQFF. The chain links TRBV27 to TRBJ2-1; 7 bases are shared with TRBD2. The CDR3 totals 13 residues. Germline-derived CDR1 and CDR2 are MNHEY and SMNVEV (reference sequence). V lost 6 bases, J lost 11 bases, and 10 bases stayed unmatched.